This T cell receptor (beta chain) was captured in a study of cytomegalovirus exposure and HLA in healthy donors. The CDR3 length is 13 residues. Per the germline V gene, CDR1 is MGHDK and CDR2 is SYGVNS. With respect to this clone: Its target is not known.

Broader study findings: TCR beta chains numbering more than 150 were designated cytomegalovirus-associated. For cytomegalovirus status, the classifier reportedly gave diagnoses with high specificity and sensitivity. The analysis excluded some indistinguishable V segments, including TRBV6-2 and TRBV6-3. Researchers reported that three CMV-associated chains were confirmed in vitro as CMV antigen-specific.

The PCR contained 60 Vbeta and 13 Jbeta primers. Profiling relied on immunoSEQ multiplex PCR, and the TCRdb table lists in-frame clones only, not all of them. The sample's table shows tens of thousands of clones. This sequence originates from a woman aged 55-69 years in good health and CMV-seronegative. Specimen: PBMCs. The chain employs TRBV25-1 and TRBJ2-5; D is undetermined. The J call is uncertain, as TRBJ2-7 better fits the DNA end. CDR3 region: CASSEFPGHEQYF. The CDR3 coding sequence is TGTGCCAGCAGTGAATTCCCTGGTCACGAGCAGTACTTC.